This TCR beta chain was documented in a study of PD-L1 blockade in urothelial cancer. Overall study: Researchers found blood samples held a median of roughly 140,000 T cells.

CDR1 is MNHEY, CDR2 SMNVEV, per germline (reference sequence). Deletions cut 6 bases from V and 3 bases from J, with 12 bases between. The CDR3 consists of 13 residues. Whole-study findings and limits: Below-median pretreatment blood TCR clonality was associated with improved progression-free and overall survival.

Time point noted: peripheral blood 6 weeks after treatment start. This table comes from immunoSEQ multiplex PCR, and its TCRdb copy is limited to in-frame clones, with some not included. Among around 66,000 clones, about 88% were seen once, and the ten largest hold over 9%. In this sample, this clone turned up once. What it binds is not known. The TCR sequence derives from a man aged 55 to 70 with urothelial cancer. The material sequenced was PBMCs, taken around atezolizumab (anti-PD-L1) treatment. The V call is TRBV27, the J call TRBJ2-7; D perhaps matches TRBD1 (5 bases). The CDR3 loop is CASRLGRDYEQYF. As DNA, the CDR3 is TGTGCCAGCAGGCTCGGCAGGGACTACGAGCAGTACTTC.